This TCR beta chain was profiled in a study of blood T cells in healthy people across ages. The second PCR ran roughly 6 to 12 cycles with a sample-barcoded 5' primer and J-beta primers. The template-switch adaptor, which had 12 random nucleotides, put a tag on each cDNA molecule. TCRdb re-called the 5' RACE reads with MiXCR, one entry per CDR3 protein. The repertoire consists of hundreds of thousands of distinct CDR3 sequences, with around 21% occurring once and the leading ten covering 3.6%. For every donor, a draw yielded ten milliliters of peripheral blood. Sequences were obtained from blood. The clonotype originates from an older man in good health.

Here the CDR3 DNA reads TGTGCCAGCAGTTCAACGGGACAGAAAGAGACCCAGTACTTC. It yields the protein CASSSTGQKETQYF. J is TRBJ2-5 and V is TRBV6-1; 7 bases are shared with TRBD1. Germline lookup yields CDR1 MNHNS and CDR2 SASEGT. The CDR3 has 14 residues. V trimming: 5 bases; J trimming: 3 bases; junction bases outside the gene matches: 6.